This T cell receptor beta chain was retrieved from a study of blood T cells in healthy people across ages (dated by TCRdb to 2014 to 2015). Context from the whole study: In model experiments, template switching captured about one uniquely barcoded TCR beta cDNA molecule for every two T cells. The study measured age-related changes in TCR beta repertoire diversity using deep sequencing normalized with unique cDNA molecular identifiers. Four age groups were formed from the donors: young (average 16 years), middle-aged (approximately 39), aged (roughly 58) and long-lived (less than 85). To avoid experimental bias, donors of different ages were spread randomly across the sequencing lanes. Using the same blood draw, the study looked at two additional independent replicas of 1 million unique cDNA reads for two donors, one aged 18 to 29 and the other aged 80 or older. Broad study findings and their caveats: There was a strong correlation between observed TCR beta diversity and the percentage of naive T cells measured by flow cytometry. Because donor CMV infection status was unknown, age-related changes in expanded clonotypes were potentially confounded. Because profiling used bulk unsorted PBMCs, naive and antigen-experienced compartments could not be compared conclusively. Observed TCR beta diversity per million T cells fell roughly linearly with age, and a significant reduction was already apparent by age around 40. Estimates of total diversity based on one million sequenced T cells were considered lower bounds and underestimates. Compared with the aged group, more naive CD4+ T cells, fewer expanded clones and increased TCR diversity were shown by the long-lived group, suggesting age selection.

Systemically healthy Caucasian individuals from Russia, around 38 in total and aged roughly 6 to 100 years, were included as donors. Each donor gave 8 to 10 milliliters of peripheral blood, drawn into EDTA-treated Vacutainer tubes. Ficoll-Paque density-gradient centrifugation was used to isolate PBMCs, with at least 7 million per sample. Total RNA, at least 5 micrograms per sample, was extracted from PBMCs with Trizol reagent. Naive CD45RAhigh/CD27high T cell percentages were measured by flow cytometry on a PBMC aliquot from every donor. Libraries were built with 5' RACE. The listed sequencing device is Illumina HiSeq 2500. A second PCR of roughly 7 to 11 cycles was performed with a sample-barcoded 5' primer and a J-beta primer mix. A unique molecular identifier was introduced onto each TCR beta cDNA molecule by a template-switch 5' adaptor carrying 12 random nucleotides. At least 2.5 million CDR3-containing paired-end reads were obtained from each sample. First-strand cDNA synthesis was performed from all RNA using the Mint cDNA synthesis kit, with priming by a TRBC-specific oligonucleotide. Following uracil-DNA glycosylase treatment, all cDNA underwent a first 18-cycle PCR with the universal primers M1SS and BC2_uni_R. In the original analysis: For normalization, 1 million high-quality reads, each with a distinct molecular identifier, were randomly selected from each sample. Instead of being binned into consensus sequences, reads with shared molecular identifiers were discarded. MiTCR, set to a Q25 quality threshold and the strictest error-elimination algorithm, was used for CDR3 identification, clonotype clustering and error correction. A nonparametric unseen species model with Euler transformation was used to estimate lower-bound total TCR beta diversity. Through fastp at Q25 and MiXCR, TCRdb rebuilt clones from the public reads, retaining in-frame beta chains. Identical CDR3 protein sequences are pooled into one entry, listed with their most common genes and DNA. These V and J calls derive from TCRdb rather than the authors' analysis. In all, the sample holds around 1,100,000 distinct CDR3 sequences, and less than 45% of those were seen once. In total, the top ten clones hold roughly 14% of the sample.

With regard to this clonotype: Its antigen specificity is not known. The junction does not match germline at one end; this may be a read error.

From the germline V gene, CDR1 is ENHRY and CDR2 is SYGVKD. Inclusive of the bounding cysteine and phenylalanine, the CDR3 is 16 residues long. The only DNA kept is the CDR3, 48 bases in frame from the first base. Source material: blood. The TCR sequence derives from a man in his late teens or twenties in good health. The chain joins TRBV10-3 to TRBJ2-1, and perhaps TRBD1 as D gene, on 6 matching bases. CDR3 region: CAISEQGSPSCNEQFF. The DNA reads as follows: TGTGCCATCAGTGAACAGGGCTCGCCGTCCTGCAATGAGCAGTTCTTC.